The 22 T cell receptor beta chains in this list originate from one sample, sequenced in a study of cytomegalovirus exposure and HLA in healthy donors (dated by TCRdb to about 2017). Receptors were amplified or captured by the immunoSEQ multiplex PCR assay. A mixture of 60 forward primers for TCR Vbeta segments and 13 reverse primers for TCR Jbeta segments was used in the multiplex PCR. Held by TCRdb, this immuneACCESS table contains in-frame sequences only and omits some clones. Under half of the omission traces to an unresolved V gene where checked; the cause of the rest is unknown. The sample table shows some 98,000 clones, and more than 70% are seen once. The ten largest clones represent approximately 8% of the sample. Sequences were obtained from PBMCs. All receptors derive from a female donor in good health and CMV-seronegative.

J is TRBJ1-2 and V is TRBV14, with D maybe TRBD1 (5 bases). The CDR3 runs to 15 residues. The V gene lost 4 bases and the J gene lost 5 bases, with 17 bases spanning the gap. Germline assignment: CDR1 SGHDN and CDR2 FVKESK. The CDR3 region has the DNA TGTGCCAGCAGCCTTAGGACCCAGGGCCCATATGGCTACACCTTC. Encoded protein: CASSLRTQGPYGYTF.

The V gene is TRBV7-9, the J gene TRBJ2-7; 10 nucleotides align to TRBD2. The V and J ends lost 4 bases and 4 bases, in that order; junction bases with no gene match: 7. This CDR3 is 15 amino acids long. In germline, CDR1 is SEHNR, CDR2 FQNEAQ (reference sequence). CDR3 loop: CASSWTSGIHYEQYF. CDR3 nucleotide sequence: TGTGCCAGCAGCTGGACTAGCGGAATTCATTACGAGCAGTACTTC.

DNA for the CDR3: TGTGCCAGCAGCTTAGGTCTTTTAGGGAGGAAGACGGCGAACACTGAAGCTTTCTTT. Translated: CASSLGLLGRKTANTEAFF. This chain links TRBV7-9 with TRBJ1-1, with D uncertain. Germline V gene sequence: CDR1 SEHNR, CDR2 FQNEAQ (reference sequence). The germline V and J ends were trimmed by 1 base and 1 base, with 22 bases remaining between them. The CDR3 loop spans 19 amino acids.

This chain links TRBV6-1 with TRBJ1-2, with TRBD1 as a possible D gene (5 bases). With 5 bases removed from V and 8 bases from J, the gap between germline ends came to 15 bases. CDR3 length: 13 residues. CDR1 is MNHNS, CDR2 SASEGT, per germline. The CDR3 DNA follows: TGTGCCAGCAGTCTTGGACCTTGGGGCGGCTACACCTTC. Amino acids: CASSLGPWGGYTF.

V usage is TRBV28 and J usage is TRBJ1-2; D not certain. The CDR3 spans 14 residues. Germline V gene sequence: CDR1 MDHEN, CDR2 SYDVKM. With 3 bases removed from V and 4 bases from J, the gap between germline ends came to 12 bases. DNA of the CDR3: TGTGCCAGCAGTTTGGGAGGAGGCGGCTATGGCTACACCTTC. This codes for CASSLGGGGYGYTF.

CDR3 residues: CSAPLGEQYF. The DNA of the CDR3 is TGCAGTGCCCCCCTCGGGGAGCAGTACTTC. This chain connects TRBV20-1 to TRBJ2-7; D uncertain. Germline V gives CDR1 DFQATT, CDR2 SNEGSKA (reference sequence). V lost 6 bases and J 7 bases, leaving 10 bases between the germline ends. This CDR3 comprises 10 residues.

This chain connects TRBV19 to TRBJ2-6; tentative D call: TRBD2 (6 bases). Germline V lookup: CDR1 LNHDA, CDR2 SQIVND (reference sequence). The CDR3 has 16 residues. Trimming took off 6 bases at V and 0 bases at J, with 12 bases between the two ends. DNA for the CDR3: TGTGCCAGTAGGCGGGGACTGCACTCTGGGGCCAACGTCCTGACTTTC. Translating it yields CASRRGLHSGANVLTF. The full variable domain, with the rest looked up from reference TRBV19 and TRBJ2-6, is DGGITQSPKYLFRKEGQNVTLSCEQNLNHDAMYWYRQDPGQGLRLIYYSQIVNDFQKGDIAEGYSVSREKKESFPLTVTSAQKNPTAFYLCASRRGLHSGANVLTFGAGSRLTVL.

This clone has just one count. The gene calls are TRBV10-3 and TRBJ2-7; D not resolved. Germline V gene data show CDR1 as ENHRY and CDR2 as SYGVKD. The V gene lost 1 base and the J gene lost 5 bases, with 9 bases spanning the gap. The CDR3 totals 13 residues. Here the CDR3 reads CAISEFPADEQYF. The CDR3 DNA reads as TGTGCCATCAGTGAGTTTCCGGCGGACGAGCAGTACTTC.

The rearrangement uses TRBV9 and TRBJ1-3; the D gene is possibly TRBD1 (6 bases). V was trimmed by 0 bases and J by 3 bases, leaving 7 bases between them. The germline gives CDR1 SGDLS, CDR2 YYNGEE. The CDR3 contains 14 residues. CDR3 region: CASSVGGHGNTIYF. CDR3 bases: TGTGCCAGCAGCGTAGGGGGGCATGGAAACACCATATATTTT.

The chain links TRBV4-1 to TRBJ2-3; D ambiguous. The CDR3 has 13 residues. V gave up 1 base and J gave up 4 bases, with 6 bases separating them. Germline V CDR1 and CDR2: MGHRA, YSYEKL. DNA of the CDR3: TGCGCCAGCAGCCAAGGTATTCCAGATACGCAGTATTTT. Encoded protein: CASSQGIPDTQYF.

The rearrangement joins TRBV15 to TRBJ1-4; D is unclear. The CDR3 is 16 residues long. Deletions cut 1 base from V and 8 bases from J, with 17 bases between. CDR1 is LNHNV and CDR2 is YYDKDF in the germline V gene (reference sequence). CDR3 DNA sequence: TGTGCCACCAGCAGAGTAGGTCAACGAGGAAAGGAAAAACTGTTTTTT. This translates into CATSRVGQRGKEKLFF.

The chain uses TRBV30 and TRBJ1-2, with a possible D match to TRBD1 (6 bases). The CDR3 totals 12 residues. V was trimmed by 3 bases and J by 8 bases, leaving 13 bases between them. CDR1 is GTSNPN, CDR2 SVGIG, per germline (reference sequence). CDR3 in amino acids: CAWRTQGRGYTF. In nucleotides, the CDR3 is TGTGCCTGGAGGACACAGGGTCGGGGCTACACCTTC.

DNA for the CDR3: TGTGCCAGCAGCCGATGGGACCTAGCGGGAGGGCCTGACGAGCAGTACTTC. Encoded protein: CASSRWDLAGGPDEQYF. The chain uses TRBV4-2 and TRBJ2-7, with TRBD2 matching 12 bases. The CDR3 loop spans 17 amino acids. Germline-derived CDR1 and CDR2 are LGHNA and YNFKEQ. V shed 4 bases and J 5 bases; nucleotides not matched to a gene: 12.

The chain recombines TRBV28 with TRBJ1-1; D is possibly TRBD1 (5 bases). V was shortened by 3 bases and J by 5 bases, with 10 bases between the two germline ends. CDR3 size: 13 residues. CDR1 MDHEN and CDR2 SYDVKM come from the germline V gene. DNA for the CDR3: TGTGCCAGCAGTTTCGGGGGTGAGACTGAAGCTTTCTTT. Amino acid sequence: CASSFGGETEAFF.

This rearrangement joins TRBV28 to TRBJ2-1; TRBD2 is a possible D gene (5 bases). CDR3 size: 16 residues. V lost 6 bases and J lost 1, with 16 bases in between. Looked up from germline, CDR1 is MDHEN and CDR2 is SYDVKM. In DNA, the CDR3 is TGTGCCAGCAGGGACTCGACGGGCCTATCCTACAATGAGCAGTTCTTC. It codes for CASRDSTGLSYNEQFF. Filled out from reference TRBV28 and TRBJ2-1, the complete variable domain reads DVKVTQSSRYLVKRTGEKVFLECVQDMDHENMFWYRQDPGLGLRLIYFSYDVKMKEKGDIPEGYSVSREKKERFSLILESASTNQTSMYLCASRDSTGLSYNEQFFGPGTRLTVL.

The chain joins TRBV10-3 to TRBJ1-1; 8 nucleotides align to TRBD1. CDR3 length: 13 residues. V lost 8 bases and J lost 3; bases outside the gene matches: 5. CDR1 is ENHRY, CDR2 SYGVKD, per germline. Written as DNA, the CDR3 is TGTGCCATCCGCAGGGGGCAATACACTGAAGCTTTCTTT. This sequence encodes CAIRRGQYTEAFF.

This clone appeared a single time. The V call is TRBV19, the J call TRBJ1-2; TRBD1 agrees at 7 bases. Unmatched junction bases numbered 18, after V lost 7 bases and J lost 4 bases. Per germline, CDR1 LNHDA and CDR2 SQIVND (reference sequence). This CDR3 is built from 17 residues. Here the CDR3 reads CASKGYATGADSYGYTF. The CDR3 DNA is TGTGCCAGTAAGGGTTATGCTACAGGGGCGGATTCCTATGGCTACACCTTC.

This sequence joins TRBV5-1 and TRBJ2-3; 10 nucleotides agree with TRBD2. This CDR3 comprises 17 residues. Germline CDR1 and CDR2: SGHRS and YFSETQ. With V trimmed by 1 base and J by 5 bases, 10 bases remained unmatched. The chain's CDR3 is CASSLSLAGAWGDTQYF. The CDR3 nucleotides are TGCGCCAGCAGCTTGAGCCTAGCGGGGGCGTGGGGAGATACGCAGTATTTT.

The chain carries TRBV6-5 and TRBJ1-6, with a possible D match to TRBD1 (6 bases). The germline V and J ends were trimmed by 6 bases and 10 bases, with 16 bases remaining between them. The CDR3 runs 14 residues. CDR1 is MNHEY, CDR2 SVGAGI, per germline. The CDR3 here is CASSRDTQGSPLHF. The CDR3 bases are TGTGCCAGCAGCCGCGACACACAGGGATCACCCCTCCACTTT.

This chain uses TRBV19 with TRBJ2-3; the match to TRBD1 covers 8 bases. Germline V gene data show CDR1 as LNHDA and CDR2 as SQIVND (reference sequence). The CDR3 loop spans 14 amino acids. V shed 6 bases, J shed 2 bases, and the junction held 4 bases outside the gene matches. The CDR3 DNA follows: TGTGCCAGTAGACCGGGACAGGCCACAGATACGCAGTATTTT. Its protein product is CASRPGQATDTQYF.

In regard to this clone: Distinct nucleotide sequences in the sample also encode this CDR3. The chain is built from TRBV18 and TRBJ2-7; 12 bases are a match to TRBD1. With V trimmed by 3 bases and J by 4 bases, 1 base remained unmatched. From germline, CDR1 is KGHSH and CDR2 LQKENI. The CDR3 extends over 14 amino acids. CDR3 sequence reads: CASSPGQGAYEQYF. The DNA for the CDR3 is TGTGCCAGCTCACCGGGACAGGGGGCTTACGAGCAGTACTTC.

The chain uses TRBV7-3 and TRBJ2-7, with D possibly matching TRBD2 (6 bases). Trimming removed 4 bases at V and 5 bases at J, with 18 bases between. There are 15 residues in the CDR3. Germline values: CDR1 SGHTA, CDR2 FQGTGA. Here the CDR3 reads CASSSVRASVDEQYF. The CDR3 coding sequence is TGTGCCAGCAGCTCGGTTAGAGCTAGCGTAGACGAGCAGTACTTC.